The rows below give T cell receptor beta chains drawn from one sample of a study of CD8+ T cells in alopecia areata. The data were produced by immunoSEQ multiplex PCR, yet TCRdb's version contains in-frame clones alone and is incomplete. The repertoire includes 150,000 or so clones, about 47% of them detected once, and over 15% sits in the top ten. The source material was CD8+ T cells sorted from blood, sampled at week 0. The receptors were gathered from a human donor with alopecia areata. Both conserved end residues are trimmed from each CDR3. Fields, in order: J gene, V gene, CDR3 length, clone size, CDR3 protein. Rows give clone size only sometimes, using once, few, many, or a class for an expanded clone.

TRBJ2-7,TRBV29-1,9,few,SVEGPDEQY
TRBJ1-2,TRBV10-3,8,NA,ASSDSHYT
TRBJ1-6,TRBV7-2,14,NA,ASSPTLSSYNSPLH
TRBJ2-7,TRBV6-5,10,NA,ASSPLGNEQY
TRBJ1-1,TRBV29-1,8,NA,SVDDGSAF
TRBJ1-2,TRBV29-1,14,NA,SAWGSTGSDNYGYT
TRBJ2-2,TRBV10-3,11,few,AHGTGDTGELF
TRBJ2-5,TRBV30,12,NA,AWSVRGEGKTQY
TRBJ1-5,TRBV27,12,NA,ASSLSGTVQPQH
TRBJ1-2,TRBV29-1,11,NA,STLGQGSNGYT
TRBJ2-7,TRBV13,11,few,ASSLGLDYEQY
TRBJ1-2,TRBV29-1,9,NA,SVSGTYGYT
TRBJ1-1,TRBV12-5,12,few,ASGLSTRNTEAF
TRBJ2-3,TRBV6-5,13,few,ASSYVDRATDTQY
TRBJ2-1,TRBV7-2,13,NA,ASRATGLSYNEQF
TRBJ1-5,TRBV12-5,13,NA,ASGPWDRSNQPQH
TRBJ2-7,TRBV5-6,10,NA,ASSLMFSEQY
TRBJ1-6,TRBV9,11,NA,ASSGGQLSPLH
TRBJ1-4,TRBV7-9,10,NA,AIKGTDEKLF
TRBJ1-1,TRBV29-1,12,NA,SVPKTEMNTEAF